A selection of T cell receptor beta chains follows, all from one sample in a study of graft-versus-host responses after intestinal transplantation. Their antigens remain unidentified. Profiled with immunoSEQ multiplex PCR; TCRdb holds only in-frame clones, not every one. The table includes some 130,000 clones, over 85% detected once. The starting material was unstimulated CD4+ T cells sorted from spleen or lymph node cells, obtained before intestinal transplant. The receptors were sampled from a human donor who received an intestinal transplant. CDR3s include the opening cysteine and the closing phenylalanine or tryptophan. D genes are given only for firm matches. The listing skips clone size in some rows; elsewhere it reads once, few, many or a size class.

TRBJ1-3,.,TRBV9,.,CASSPPGGNTIYF,TGTGCCAGCAGCCCCCCAGGTGGAAACACCATATATTTT
TRBJ2-7,once,TRBV5-4,.,CASSLYSYEQYF,TGTGCCAGCAGCTTGTACAGCTACGAGCAGTACTTC
TRBJ2-2,.,TRBV9,.,CASSPPQGAGELFF,TGTGCCAGCAGCCCTCCACAGGGAGCCGGGGAGCTGTTTTTT
TRBJ2-3,.,TRBV6-5,.,CASSYQISTDTQYF,TGTGCCAGCAGTTACCAAATCAGCACAGATACGCAGTATTTT
TRBJ2-5,.,TRBV5-1,.,CASSFGSGSRETQYF,TGCGCCAGCAGCTTTGGAAGCGGGTCGCGAGAGACCCAGTACTTC
TRBJ2-5,once,TRBV30,.,CAWSVQRRETQYF,TGTGCCTGGAGTGTACAACGGAGGGAGACCCAGTACTTC
TRBJ1-2,.,TRBV18,TRBD1,CASSTGGYGYTF,TGTGCCAGCTCAACAGGGGGCTATGGCTACACCTTC
TRBJ2-7,.,TRBV7-3,.,CASSLMVGWEPTNYEQYF,TGTGCCAGCAGCTTAATGGTAGGGTGGGAGCCTACCAACTACGAGCAGTACTTC
TRBJ2-7,.,TRBV5-1,TRBD1,CASSPRTGGREQYF,TGCGCCAGCAGCCCACGGACAGGGGGCCGGGAGCAGTACTTC
TRBJ2-2,.,TRBV7-3,.,CASSLQGSVFLTGELFF,TGTGCCAGCAGCTTACAGGGGTCGGTTTTTTTGACCGGGGAGCTGTTTTTT
TRBJ2-7,once,TRBV27,.,CASASSYEQYF,TGTGCCAGCGCCAGCTCCTACGAGCAGTACTTC
TRBJ2-3,.,TRBV9,TRBD2,CASSVGLAGGTDTQYF,TGTGCCAGCAGCGTAGGACTAGCGGGAGGGACAGATACGCAGTATTTT
TRBJ2-1,once,TRBV28,.,CASSFRDEQFF,TGTGCCAGCAGTTTCAGGGATGAGCAGTTCTTC
TRBJ2-3,.,TRBV5-6,.,CASSPLWPADTQYF,TGTGCCAGCAGCCCTTTATGGCCCGCAGATACGCAGTATTTT
TRBJ1-2,once,TRBV30,TRBD1,CAWCGGQLPAGYTF,TGTGCCTGGTGTGGGGGACAGCTTCCAGCTGGCTACACCTTC
TRBJ2-1,.,TRBV4-1,TRBD2,CASSQAGLAGGGTYNEQFF,TGCGCCAGCAGTCAGGCCGGACTAGCGGGAGGGGGGACCTACAATGAGCAGTTCTTC
TRBJ1-2,.,TRBV27,.,CASSLRPANYGYTF,TGTGCCAGCAGTTTAAGGCCCGCTAACTATGGCTACACCTTC